This TCR beta chain was sequenced during a study of neurological immune-mediated disorders. Germline V gene lookup returns CDR1 SGHRS and CDR2 YFSETQ. This CDR3 has 17 residues. After removal of 3 bases from V and 0 bases from J, the junction contained 3 bases not matched to a gene. This clonotype was seen many times. One entry per CDR3 protein results from TCRdb running MiXCR on the 5' RACE reads. The repertoire holds about 66,000 distinct CDR3 sequences, under 3.5% seen once, with approximately 3.7% in the top ten. V usage is TRBV5-1 and J usage is TRBJ2-6, with 10 positions matching TRBD1. This receptor was obtained from a man aged 40-50 years with multiple sclerosis. Sequenced material: PBMCs. The CDR3 DNA is TGCGCCAGCAGCTGGGACAGGGGAGGCTCTGGGGCCAACGTCCTGACTTTC. Encoded protein: CASSWDRGGSGANVLTF.